This TCR beta chain was identified in a study of OX40 agonist ivuxolimab in advanced cancers. Sequenced by immunoSEQ multiplex PCR; TCRdb stores in-frame clones only, minus some. Of about 62,000 clones listed, over 90% are singletons. The source is an adult with an advanced solid tumor such as melanoma, head and neck, liver or kidney cancer. This specimen was CD4+ or CD8+ T cells sorted from blood, taken in a trial of the OX40 agonist ivuxolimab.

In DNA, the CDR3 is TGCAGCTATGGCAGAAACACTGAAGCTTTCTTT. Its translation is CSYGRNTEAFF. This chain uses TRBV29-1 with TRBJ1-1; D unresolved. The germline V gene has CDR1 SQVTM and CDR2 ANQGSEA. The CDR3 loop spans 11 amino acids. Trimming cost V 8 bases and J 2 bases, with 9 bases left between them.